Listed below are T cell receptor beta chains from one sample, sequenced in a study of OX40 agonist ivuxolimab in advanced cancers. The table came from immunoSEQ multiplex PCR; TCRdb's copy has only in-frame clones and leaves some out. The data hold some 86,000 clones, with 70% to 90% observed a single time. Material: CD4+ or CD8+ T cells sorted from blood, obtained in a trial of the OX40 agonist ivuxolimab. Receptor source: an adult with an advanced solid tumor such as melanoma, head and neck, liver or kidney cancer. The CDR3 runs from the conserved cysteine through the conserved F or W. D genes are given only for firm matches. For some rows the clone size is stated as once, few or many, or as a class when expanded; others skip it.

NA | TRBJ2-7 | TRBV6-1 | NA | CASRSGADYEQYF | TGTGCCAGCAGATCTGGGGCAGACTACGAGCAGTACTTC
TRBD1 | TRBJ1-5 | TRBV6-8 | NA | CASRRQGSETSNQPQHF | TGTGCCAGCAGGCGACAGGGTTCGGAAACTAGCAATCAGCCCCAGCATTTT
TRBD1 | TRBJ2-1 | TRBV7-6 | NA | CASSSQGNHEQFF | TGTGCCAGCAGCTCACAGGGGAACCATGAGCAGTTCTTC
NA | TRBJ1-1 | TRBV7-2 | NA | CASRRTGNTEAFF | TGTGCCAGCCGTAGGACGGGGAACACTGAAGCTTTCTTT
NA | TRBJ2-6 | TRBV19 | NA | CASSSTGSNSGANVLTF | TGTGCCAGTAGTTCTACAGGCTCGAATTCTGGGGCCAACGTCCTGACTTTC
NA | TRBJ1-5 | TRBV6-5 | NA | CASSPNRAGQPQHF | TGTGCCAGCAGTCCTAACAGGGCGGGCCAGCCCCAGCATTTT
TRBD1 | TRBJ1-3 | TRBV5-5 | NA | CASSLRGQGRGNTIYF | TGTGCCAGCAGCCTCCGGGGACAGGGGAGGGGAAACACCATATATTTT
NA | TRBJ1-5 | TRBV6-1 | NA | CASTSGRGPNQPQHF | TGTGCCAGCACCTCAGGGCGCGGGCCTAATCAGCCCCAGCATTTT
TRBD2 | TRBJ2-7 | TRBV13 | NA | CASSLGLADYEQYF | TGTGCCAGCAGTTTGGGACTAGCGGATTACGAGCAGTACTTC
NA | TRBJ1-4 | TRBV5-1 | once | CASSFDRRSNEKLFF | TGCGCCAGCAGCTTTGACAGGCGATCTAATGAAAAACTGTTTTTT
TRBD2 | TRBJ2-7 | TRBV7-9 | NA | CASSVAGGSYEQYF | TGTGCCAGCAGCGTAGCGGGGGGATCCTACGAGCAGTACTTC
NA | TRBJ1-1 | TRBV30 | NA | CASSFPVRTEAFF | TGTGCCTCTTCTTTCCCGGTCCGCACTGAAGCTTTCTTT
NA | TRBJ2-6 | TRBV18 | NA | CASSPPGRQSSGANVLTF | TGTGCCAGCTCACCACCGGGGAGGCAGAGCTCTGGGGCCAACGTCCTGACTTTC
NA | TRBJ1-1 | TRBV6-5 | NA | CASSYSTWGWGAEAFF | TGTGCCAGCAGTTACTCGACTTGGGGCTGGGGGGCTGAAGCTTTCTTT
NA | TRBJ1-2 | TRBV11-3 | NA | CASSYVGASNYGYTF | TGTGCCAGCAGCTATGTTGGCGCTTCCAACTATGGCTACACCTTC
TRBD1 | TRBJ1-6 | TRBV9 | NA | CASSVGGQGYNSPLHF | TGTGCCAGCAGCGTAGGGGGACAGGGGTATAATTCACCCCTCCACTTT
NA | TRBJ1-2 | TRBV21-1 | NA | CASGQREGAGYGYTF | TGTGCCAGCGGCCAGCGTGAGGGGGCAGGCTATGGCTACACCTTC
NA | TRBJ1-1 | TRBV6-1 | NA | CASSEFRGNTEAFF | TGTGCCAGCAGTGAATTTCGCGGGAACACTGAAGCTTTCTTT
NA | TRBJ2-7 | TRBV30 | NA | CAWSAEPYEQYF | TGTGCCTGGAGTGCCGAACCCTACGAGCAGTACTTC
TRBD2 | TRBJ2-2 | TRBV10-2 | NA | CASILAGGLSPGELFF | TGCGCCAGCATTCTAGCGGGGGGGCTATCCCCCGGGGAGCTGTTTTTT
NA | TRBJ1-6 | TRBV7-9 | NA | CASSLEGVGSPLHF | TGTGCCAGCAGCTTAGAGGGTGTTGGCTCACCCCTCCACTTT
TRBD1 | TRBJ2-6 | TRBV7-2 | NA | CASSTGGTGANVLTF | TGTGCCAGCAGCACAGGGGGTACAGGGGCCAACGTCCTGACTTTC
TRBD1 | TRBJ2-7 | TRBV19 | NA | CASRDTGTGSYEQYF | TGTGCCAGTAGGGACACCGGGACAGGGAGCTACGAGCAGTACTTC
TRBD2 | TRBJ2-1 | TRBV6-6 | once | CASSRSGGAFSEQFF | TGTGCCAGCAGTCGTAGCGGGGGAGCATTCAGTGAGCAGTTCTTC
NA | TRBJ1-5 | TRBV21-1 | NA | CASTPPEGAHQPQHF | TGTGCCAGCACCCCCCCTGAGGGGGCACATCAGCCCCAGCATTTT
NA | TRBJ1-2 | TRBV28 | NA | CASRLLGTLLGKSYGYTF | TGTGCCAGCAGACTGTTAGGGACACTCCTAGGTAAAAGCTATGGCTACACCTTC
NA | TRBJ1-1 | TRBV5-5 | NA | CASSLGGNTEAFF | TGTGCCAGCAGCTTGGGGGGGAACACTGAAGCTTTCTTT
NA | TRBJ1-6 | TRBV5-4 | few | CASSQESPSSPLHF | TGTGCCAGCAGTCAGGAATCCCCGAGTTCACCCCTCCACTTT
TRBD1 | TRBJ1-6 | TRBV19 | NA | CASSRGQANSPLHF | TGTGCCAGTAGTAGGGGACAGGCTAATTCACCCCTCCACTTT
TRBD1 | TRBJ1-2 | TRBV6-1 | few | CASSDRTGAAYGYTF | TGTGCCAGCAGTGATAGGACAGGAGCTGCCTATGGCTACACCTTC
NA | TRBJ2-5 | TRBV7-8 | NA | CASSLVGGLQETQYF | TGTGCCAGCAGCTTAGTCGGGGGCTTACAAGAGACCCAGTACTTC
TRBD1 | TRBJ1-1 | TRBV6-1 | NA | CASSGGQVNTEAFF | TGTGCCAGCAGTGGTGGACAGGTCAACACTGAAGCTTTCTTT
TRBD1 | TRBJ1-3 | TRBV10-2 | NA | CASIGTASSGNTIYF | TGCGCCAGCATTGGGACAGCGAGCTCTGGAAACACCATATATTTT
TRBD2 | TRBJ2-3 | TRBV5-8 | NA | CASNWREGDTQYF | TGTGCCAGCAATTGGAGGGAGGGAGATACGCAGTATTTT
NA | TRBJ2-3 | TRBV11-3 | NA | CASSPIGQPGDTQYF | TGTGCCAGCAGCCCCATCGGACAGCCGGGGGATACGCAGTATTTT
TRBD2 | TRBJ2-1 | TRBV4-1 | once | CASSQNSGAFWFF | TGCGCCAGCAGCCAAAATAGCGGGGCCTTCTGGTTCTTC
NA | TRBJ1-4 | TRBV19 | NA | CASGEQGLNEKLFF | TGTGCCAGTGGCGAACAGGGACTAAATGAAAAACTGTTTTTT
NA | TRBJ1-1 | TRBV4-1 | NA | CASSPGPGGLVQNTEAFF | TGCGCCAGCAGCCCCGGGCCGGGGGGGTTGGTTCAAAACACTGAAGCTTTCTTT
NA | TRBJ2-6 | TRBV4-2 | NA | CAGSRTGPGANVLTF | TGTGCCGGCAGCCGGACGGGACCTGGGGCCAACGTCCTGACTTTC
TRBD1 | TRBJ1-2 | TRBV9 | NA | CASSPYVAGGNGYTF | TGTGCCAGCAGCCCATATGTGGCAGGGGGAAATGGCTACACCTTC
NA | TRBJ1-1 | TRBV6-4 | once | CASSDGLAEAFF | TGTGCCAGCAGTGACGGGCTCGCTGAAGCTTTCTTT
TRBD1 | TRBJ2-7 | TRBV6-1 | NA | CASGRGLDYEQYF | TGTGCCAGCGGTAGGGGGCTAGACTACGAGCAGTACTTC
NA | TRBJ1-2 | TRBV6-5 | NA | CASSRGGYGYTF | TGTGCCAGCAGCCGAGGGGGATACGGCTACACCTTC
NA | TRBJ2-5 | TRBV9 | NA | CASSLGVVRETQYF | TGTGCCAGCAGCCTGGGGGTAGTGAGGGAGACCCAGTACTTC
NA | TRBJ1-4 | TRBV5-6 | NA | CASSFQGRANEKLFF | TGTGCCAGCAGCTTTCAGGGGAGGGCTAATGAAAAACTGTTTTTT
NA | TRBJ2-1 | TRBV7-2 | few | CASSRDGSRYNEQFF | TGTGCCAGCAGCCGAGATGGGTCCCGGTACAATGAGCAGTTCTTC
NA | TRBJ2-7 | TRBV5-4 | NA | CASSLGLEQYF | TGTGCCAGCAGCTTGGGGCTCGAGCAGTACTTC
NA | TRBJ2-1 | TRBV5-1 | NA | CASSFGESYNEQFF | TGCGCCAGCAGCTTTGGGGAATCCTACAATGAGCAGTTCTTC
NA | TRBJ2-2 | TRBV19 | NA | CASSLQGGELFF | TGTGCCAGTAGTCTCCAAGGCGGGGAGCTGTTTTTT
NA | TRBJ2-1 | TRBV27 | NA | CASSLSRLNEQFF | TGTGCCAGCAGTTTATCGCGGCTGAATGAGCAGTTCTTC
NA | TRBJ1-1 | TRBV19 | NA | CASRLDTEAFF | TGTGCCAGTAGATTAGACACTGAAGCTTTCTTT
TRBD2 | TRBJ2-7 | TRBV19 | NA | CASSISGSVYEQYF | TGTGCCAGTAGTATTAGCGGGAGTGTCTACGAGCAGTACTTC